The present TCR beta chain was sequenced within a study of T cells after yellow fever vaccination (dated by TCRdb to about 2019). Background on the whole study: The SMART-Seq v4 Ultra Low Input RNA kit was used to prepare libraries from fractions with low cell numbers. To follow T-cell clones before and after both primary and booster YFV17D yellow fever vaccination, bulk TCR alpha and beta repertoires underwent longitudinal sequencing. The cohort comprised two healthy male donors, one aged 18 to 30 and one aged 30 to 40 years. Blood samples were taken at several timepoints before and after primary and secondary immunization, and bulk PBMC replicates and cell subsets were isolated. General conclusions and limits of the study: A small share of clonotypes was detected in both CD4 and CD8 compartments, with the overlap likely arising from convergent recombination. Most clones expanded after primary vaccination (around 96% of CD4 and around 89% of CD8) were re-detected after the booster, suggesting that broad memory maintenance occurred. Computational filtering was needed because FACS-sorted repertoires could contain abundant contaminating clonotypes from the bulk population. Only a couple of donors were included in the study, so the extent to which the findings can be generalized is limited. Compared with the primary T-cell response, the secondary T-cell response was weaker but faster, peaking on day 5 rather than day 15.

Interpreted using the paper, the treatment or condition label stands for: live attenuated yellow fever vaccine strain. At each blood-draw timepoint, two biological replicates of bulk PBMCs were collected. PBMCs were isolated from peripheral blood using a standard Ficoll-Paque protocol. RNA was extracted with TriZol from bulk PBMCs, CD4 and CD8 fractions, and dextramer-positive and dextramer-negative fractions. TCR cDNA was synthesized by 5'RACE template switching, through which a universal primer site and unique molecular identifiers were introduced. Priming for cDNA synthesis came from both the TCR alpha and TCR beta constant segments. Libraries were amplified in two PCR steps, with sample barcodes and sequencing adapters added in the second step. Libraries were sequenced on Illumina HiSeq 2500 (2x100 bp) or NovaSeq (2x150 bp). The paper's data handling went like this. MIGEC was used to demultiplex reads and collapse the reads into UMI consensus sequences, and MiXCR was used for V(D)J alignment. Using edgeR on replicate PBMC samples, clonotypes were called vaccine-responding if FDR was below 0.01 and the log2 fold change was above 5 up to day 15. Each bulk clonotype was labeled CD4 or CD8 based on which sequenced repertoire, CD4 or CD8, contained the clonotype at higher abundance. TCRdb took the public reads, trimmed them with fastp at Q25, ran MiXCR for clone calling and kept in-frame beta chains. Rows are unified per CDR3 protein, each entry keeping the most common DNA and genes. The V and J calls and clone size come from TCRdb's table, not from the authors' own analysis. A total of 300,000 or so distinct CDR3 sequences appear in this sample, 8% to 9.5% of them only once. The leading ten clones occupy around 17% of the sample.

Comment on this clonotype: Its cognate antigen has yet to be identified. Base qualities are not at hand, and no much larger clone is one base apart.

CDR1 and CDR2 are drawn from the germline V gene: KGHSH, LQKENI. Between the V and J ends, shortened by 4 bases and 4 bases respectively, the junction contains 13 bases. The CDR3 starts with the cysteine, ends with the phenylalanine, and has 14 residues. Of the read, only the CDR3 DNA is kept; its 42 bases are in frame from base 1. The sequences come from PBMCs, collected approximately 47 days after the first yellow fever vaccination. This sequence was found in a man younger than 35 who received the YFV17D yellow fever vaccine. This receptor chain uses TRBV18 and TRBJ1-2, with TRBD1 tentatively as D gene (6 bases match). CDR3 sequence: CASSLRGLGYGYTF. The DNA sequence is given as TGTGCCAGCTCACTCAGGGGTCTTGGCTATGGCTACACCTTC.